The source of this T cell receptor beta chain is a study of radiation and T cells in renal cell carcinoma (dated by TCRdb to about 2020). For context, the study as a whole: Samples were obtained from a clinical trial, in which 15 Gy stereotactic body radiation therapy was delivered to primary renal cell carcinomas and nephrectomy was performed 4 weeks later. In total, 53 samples underwent TCR beta sequencing: some 25 tumors plus 27 peripheral blood samples. Across all 50 or so samples, around 4,000,000 unique CDR3 nucleotide sequences encoding about 2.4 million unique CDR3 amino acid sequences were identified. Results and caveats for the whole study, not just this receptor: Dynamics of the blood repertoire were not tracked past 4 weeks after treatment. Because no pretreatment tumor biopsies were available, whether clonotypes were present in the tumor at baseline could not be determined. An increase in top tumor clonotypes in blood was observed from baseline to 2 weeks post-radiation, followed by contraction by 4 weeks, which was taken to suggest transient expansion of tumor-resident clones. Effects of radiation dose or scheduling on the TCR repertoire could not be addressed with the single-armed trial design.

V drops 1 base and J drops 2 bases, leaving 7 bases in between. The CDR3 goes from the cysteine to the phenylalanine over 14 residues. Kept here is only the CDR3 DNA, which spans 42 bases and is read in frame from base 1. Reading the germline V gene gives CDR1 KGHSH and CDR2 LQKENI. The immunoSEQ kit was used, according to the manufacturer's recommendations, to generate TCR beta libraries from genomic DNA. To prepare the libraries, a first multiplex PCR with proprietary primers was run, followed by a second PCR that added unique barcodes, and a bead cleanup was done after each round. Each sample batch included a kit-provided positive control reaction and a negative control reaction. The final libraries were assessed on an Agilent 4200 TapeStation D1000 ScreenTape, pooled by volume, and quantified by qPCR. An Illumina NextSeq500 fitted with a MidOutput 150-cycle cartridge performed the sequencing, running 156 Read1 cycles and 15 Index1 cycles with the kit's custom primers. The pooled library was loaded at 0.85 to 1 pM, with a roughly 21% PhiX control spiked in. As for the original processing: Vendor-processed data were analyzed in R, and a clonotype was defined as all T cells sharing the same CDR3 nucleotide sequence. For clone abundance analyses, frequencies were normalized to the 10,000 most abundant clones in each sample. Public T cell clones, averaging fewer than five per sample, were removed before analysis. A difference in abundance of at least 32-fold between compartments was used to define tumor-enriched and baseline blood-enriched clonotypes. Clonotypes expanded or contracted between blood time points were identified with a beta-binomial differential abundance model. Similarity between tumor and blood repertoires was quantified using the Baroni-Urbani and Buser coefficient, and groups were compared with two-tailed Wilcoxon tests in R. Here the immuneACCESS table is served through TCRdb, limited to in-frame sequences with V and J called. Missing clones are a known gap in these copies; in checked studies unresolved V genes cover under half, and the rest lacks a known reason. Clonal size and the V and J genes are those of that table, whereas D and trimming came from the DNA. The table for this sample lists some 100,000 clones; 82% of them were counted only once. The leading ten clones occupy approximately 6.4% of the sample.

According to the study, the label for this sample's time point signals: baseline pretreatment blood. The treatment or condition tag for this specimen amounts to: 15 Gy SBRT to primary tumor, nephrectomy 4 weeks later. To follow tumor-enriched clonotypes, peripheral blood was collected serially from radiation-treated patients at baseline and again at 2 weeks and 4 weeks after SBRT. Every patient's renal cell carcinoma showed clear cell pathology. Genomic DNA for TCR sequencing was prepared using the QIAamp DNA Blood Mini Kit (Qiagen). Only samples passing all quality control checks were included in the analyses. A word on this clone: Its antigen remains unidentified. Base-call qualities are not available, and no considerably larger clone is one nucleotide away.

Here the chain combines TRBV18 and TRBJ2-3; the D segment could be TRBD2, given 5 matching bases. This receptor was taken from a man between 60 and 75 years old with renal cell carcinoma. The starting material was blood, obtained from a patient whose treatment included radiotherapy and nephrectomy. The CDR3 region reads CASSPRRDTDTQYF. The nucleotides are TGTGCCAGCTCACCACGTCGGGACACAGATACGCAGTATTTT.